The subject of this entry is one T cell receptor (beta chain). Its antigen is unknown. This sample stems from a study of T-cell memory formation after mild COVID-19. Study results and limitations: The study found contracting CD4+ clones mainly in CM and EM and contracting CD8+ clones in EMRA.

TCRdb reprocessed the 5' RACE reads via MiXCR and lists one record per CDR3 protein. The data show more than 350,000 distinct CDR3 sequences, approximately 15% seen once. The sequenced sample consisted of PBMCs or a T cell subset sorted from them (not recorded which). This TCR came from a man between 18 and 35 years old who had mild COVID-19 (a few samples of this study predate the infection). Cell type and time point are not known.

The CDR3 coding sequence is TGTGCCAGCAGTCTCAGGGACAGGGGACTTTGGGTATACGAGCAGTACTTC. This translates into CASSLRDRGLWVYEQYF. This rearrangement joins TRBV28 to TRBJ2-7; 10 bases match TRBD1. The germline V gene encodes CDR1 MDHEN and CDR2 SYDVKM. The CDR3 runs to 17 residues. The V gene end was trimmed by 5 bases and the J gene end by 4 bases; junction bases not matched to a gene: 14.